This TCR beta chain is from a study of blood T cell repertoires in COVID-19. Study in general: Acute-phase and convalescent COVID-19 samples originated in the United States, Italy and Spain.

CDR1 is SGHTA, CDR2 FQGNSA, per germline. With V trimmed by 6 bases and J by 4 bases, 3 bases remained unmatched. The CDR3 sequence is 15 residues long. The table came from immunoSEQ multiplex PCR; TCRdb's copy has only in-frame clones and leaves some out. The sample consists of roughly 200,000 clones, about 90% of them appearing once. Only one count was recorded for this clone. The receptor comes from a man aged 25 to 45 who had recovered from COVID-19. What was sequenced was PBMCs or T cells enriched from blood (not recorded which). The rearrangement links TRBV7-2 to TRBJ2-3, with 14 bases fitting TRBD2. For the CDR3, the DNA is TGTGCCAGCAGTAAGACTAGCGGGGGGGCAGATACGCAGTATTTT. This gives the protein CASSKTSGGADTQYF.